This T cell receptor (beta chain) is from a study of shared clonotypes between healthy human individuals. Study summary: The people who gave samples were two women and a few men aged 18 to 49.

Produced via immunoSEQ multiplex PCR; TCRdb's table is partial and in-frame only. The sample contains 850,000 to 1,200,000 clones, around 75% of which appear only once. General observations from the study: Collection of samples was limited to blood; tissue repertoires likely differ. Among donors, clonotype sharing was expected to be affected by sequencing depth. What naive subsets generally showed was a larger estimated richness than memory subsets showed.

Deletions cut 6 bases from V and 5 bases from J, with 16 bases between. The CDR3 has 14 residues. CDR1 and CDR2 (germline): MNHNY, SVGAGI (reference sequence). With respect to this clone: Its matching antigen is unknown.

The chain recombines TRBV6-6 with TRBJ2-5; D uncertain. Sequenced: memory CD4+ T cells sorted from blood. Subset here: CD45RA-negative fraction. The TCR sequence derives from a man aged 18-30 years in good health. This chain's CDR3 is CASRSQVGRETQYF. CDR3 in DNA: TGTGCCAGCAGATCCCAGGTCGGAAGGGAGACCCAGTACTTC.